This entry is about one TCR beta chain. Its matching antigen is unknown. Other DNA sequences in the sample encode the same CDR3. The data are from a study of shared clonotypes between healthy human individuals. Study as a whole: CD4 naive and CD4 memory each took three plates per donor, while CD8 naive took two and CD8 memory one.

CDR1 is MDHEN and CDR2 is SYDVKM in the germline V gene. V was cut by 5 bases and J by 4 bases, with 12 bases left in between. The CDR3 sequence is 14 residues long. CD45RO-negative, CCR7-selected cells formed the naive CD8 fraction, which excluded terminally differentiated effector memory CD45RA+ cells. Healthy adults negative for HIV, lacking recent acute infections or vaccinations, served as donors. General study points: When compared with the clonotypes that were shared by all four sorted-subset donors, the non-shared clonotypes turned out to have lower generation probabilities.

Replicate PCRs run on sorted subsets employed approximately 0.2 ug DNA, 25,000 to 35,000 T cell genomes. The assay was immunoSEQ multiplex PCR, and TCRdb's table has in-frame clones only and misses some. The table has 550,000 to 650,000 clones, 95% to 97% seen once. The rearrangement joins TRBV28 to TRBJ1-5; D is unresolved. Material: naive CD8+ T cells sorted from blood. The TCR comes from a woman aged 25 to 45 in good health. This CDR3 is CASSSRSRNQPQHF. The CDR3 nucleotides are TGTGCCAGCAGTAGTCGCAGCAGGAATCAGCCCCAGCATTTT.